Following are 3 T cell receptor beta chains from one sample sequenced in a study of PD-L1 blockade in urothelial cancer. Documented time point: peripheral blood 6 weeks after treatment start. The assay was immunoSEQ multiplex PCR, and TCRdb's table has in-frame clones only and misses some. The table includes some 120,000 clones, about 91% detected once. The starting material was PBMCs, obtained around atezolizumab (anti-PD-L1) treatment. These receptors were taken from a man in his sixties with urothelial cancer.

This sequence joins TRBV4-2 and TRBJ2-1, with 11 bases aligning to TRBD2. The V and J ends lost 0 bases and 3 bases, in that order; junction bases with no gene match: 13. This CDR3 has 20 residues. Per germline, CDR1 LGHNA and CDR2 YNFKEQ. For the CDR3, the DNA is TGTGCCAGCAGCCAAGATGAGCAACTAGCGGGAGTAGGGAACTACAATGAGCAGTTCTTC. This codes for CASSQDEQLAGVGNYNEQFF.

This chain connects TRBV5-4 to TRBJ2-5, with a weak D call TRBD1 (6 bases). Germline V gives CDR1 SGHNT, CDR2 YYREEE (reference sequence). The CDR3 extends over 17 amino acids. Trimming shortened V by 4 bases and J by 5 bases, and 24 bases separated the two germline ends. The CDR3 DNA sequence: TGTGCCAGCAGCCCCGGCGTGACAGGCGTCGGGGTGGAGACCCAGTACTTC. It codes for CASSPGVTGVGVETQYF.

The V gene is TRBV2, the J gene TRBJ1-2; D is unclear. V was clipped by 5 bases and J by 3 bases, with 10 bases between them. The germline V gene has CDR1 SNHLY and CDR2 FYNNEI. The CDR3 loop spans 13 amino acids. The CDR3 loop is CASSINSDYGYTF. The CDR3 DNA is TGTGCCAGCAGTATCAATTCAGACTATGGCTACACCTTC. Variable domain in full (rest from reference TRBV2 and TRBJ1-2): EPEVTQTPSHQVTQMGQEVILRCVPISNHLYFYWYRQILGQKVEFLVSFYNNEISEKSEIFDDQFSVERPDGSNFTLKIRSTKLEDSAMYFCASSINSDYGYTFGSGTRLTVV.